Following are 7 T cell receptor beta chains from one sample sequenced in a study of cytomegalovirus exposure and HLA in healthy donors. 13 Jbeta primers and 60 Vbeta primers were used for the PCR. Here immunoSEQ multiplex PCR was the method, and the copy in TCRdb shows in-frame clones only, minus some. Of some 120,000 clones in the sample, under 90% are singletons; the top ten hold over 3%. The sequencing input was PBMCs. These receptors were taken from a woman between 40 and 50 years old in good health and CMV-seropositive.

The V call is TRBV4-1, the J call TRBJ1-2, with D possibly matching TRBD1 (5 bases). This CDR3 has 15 amino acids. Trimming removed 0 bases from V and 8 bases from J, with 16 bases in between. The germline CDR1 and CDR2 sequences are MGHRA and YSYEKL. In DNA form, the CDR3 reads TGCGCCAGCAGCCAAGATTTAGGCCGGGGACTGGGCTACACCTTC. Protein: CASSQDLGRGLGYTF.

The chain employs TRBV5-6 and TRBJ2-6; D might be TRBD1 (6 bases). The germline V and J ends were trimmed by 4 bases and 3 bases, with 17 bases remaining between them. CDR3 size: 17 residues. Germline V lookup: CDR1 SGHDT, CDR2 YYEEEE. The CDR3 region is CASSHQGSGFGANVLTF. The CDR3 region has the DNA TGTGCCAGCAGCCACCAGGGGTCCGGGTTTGGGGCCAACGTCCTGACTTTC.

The V call is TRBV25-1, the J call TRBJ2-1; 11 bases agree with TRBD2. Germline-derived CDR1 and CDR2 are MGHDK and SYGVNS. This CDR3 is 15 amino acids long. V was pared by 4 bases and J by 8 bases, with 7 bases of the junction left unmatched. CDR3 in amino acids: CASSALTSGSDEQFF. The CDR3 nucleotides read TGTGCCAGCAGTGCCCTCACTAGCGGGAGCGATGAGCAGTTCTTC.

V is TRBV28 and J is TRBJ2-6; 7 bases are shared with TRBD2. Germline lookup yields CDR1 MDHEN and CDR2 SYDVKM. J gave up 1 base and V 6 bases, and 6 bases lay outside the gene matches. The CDR3 totals 16 residues. The CDR3, as DNA: TGTGCCAGCAGCTCCTGGGAGGGGTCTGGGGCCAACGTCCTGACTTTC. The encoded protein is CASSSWEGSGANVLTF.

The V call is TRBV2, the J call TRBJ2-7, with 7 bases aligning to TRBD1. The CDR3 sequence is 12 residues long. CDR1 is SNHLY and CDR2 is FYNNEI in the germline V gene. V lost 4 bases and J lost 3; bases outside the gene matches: 0. The chain's CDR3 is CASSGDSYEQYF. CDR3 nucleotide sequence: TGTGCCAGCAGTGGGGACAGCTACGAGCAGTACTTC.

This clone was seen a single time. The rearrangement joins TRBV28 to TRBJ1-1; maybe TRBD1 (5 bases). The CDR3 consists of 13 residues. Germline-derived CDR1 and CDR2 are MDHEN and SYDVKM. With 6 bases removed from V and 1 base from J, the gap between germline ends came to 9 bases. The CDR3, as DNA: TGTGCCAGCAGGACGGACACGAACACTGAAGCTTTCTTT. Amino acids: CASRTDTNTEAFF.

The V gene is TRBV5-5, the J gene TRBJ2-2; 8 nucleotides align to TRBD1. After removal of 4 bases from V and 5 bases from J, the junction contained 7 bases not matched to a gene. The CDR3 runs 15 residues. In germline, CDR1 is SGHKS, CDR2 YYEKEE (reference sequence). The CDR3 DNA is TGTGCCAGCAGCCATGGACAGGGAGTGACCGGGGAGCTGTTTTTT. This sequence encodes CASSHGQGVTGELFF.